The sequence of this T cell receptor (beta chain) was determined in a study of molecular identifiers for immune sequencing clone quantification. It was with previously described methods and listed TCR primers that bulk TCR libraries were made. TCRdb fed the PCR reads into MiXCR, producing one record per CDR3 protein. The table lists 550,000 to 750,000 distinct CDR3 sequences, just under 20% of them singletons. Study outcomes and limitations: Clones above 20 RNA copies contained over 98% of effector molecules but under 1% of naive ones. Spiked TCR RNA from one Jurkat cell reportedly showed up when mixed among one million naive cells.

At least ten counts were recorded for this clonotype. The antigen is not known. This CDR3 comprises 14 residues. Trimming cost V 7 bases and J 4 bases, with 16 bases left between them. Germline values: CDR1 LNHDA, CDR2 SQIVND (reference sequence). Libraries of naive CD8 T cells were made from around 20,000 to 1,000,000 sorted cells. They used 10%, 30% or 50% RNA. The chain has TRBV19 and TRBJ1-2; no clear D gene. The clonotype comes from a human donor in good health. Some libraries in this study had Jurkat cell RNA spiked in. The sequencing sample was made of naive CD8+ T cells from blood, with Jurkat cell RNA spiked in. The subset was: FACS-sorted CD8+CD4-CCR7+CD45RA+ naive T cells. This CDR3 is CASIPAPGSYGYTF. The DNA of the CDR3 is TGTGCCAGTATCCCGGCACCGGGGAGCTATGGCTACACCTTC.